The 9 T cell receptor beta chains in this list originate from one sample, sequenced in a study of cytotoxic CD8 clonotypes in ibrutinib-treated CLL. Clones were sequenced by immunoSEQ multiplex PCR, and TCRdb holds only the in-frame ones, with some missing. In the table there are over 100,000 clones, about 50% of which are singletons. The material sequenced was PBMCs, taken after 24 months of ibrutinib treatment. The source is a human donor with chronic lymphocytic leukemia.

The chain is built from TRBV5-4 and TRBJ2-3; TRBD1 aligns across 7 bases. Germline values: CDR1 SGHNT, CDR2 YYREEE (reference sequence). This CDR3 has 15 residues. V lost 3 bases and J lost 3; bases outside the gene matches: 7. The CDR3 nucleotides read TGTGCCAGCAGCTCCCGGGACAGTCGGACAGATACGCAGTATTTT. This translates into CASSSRDSRTDTQYF.

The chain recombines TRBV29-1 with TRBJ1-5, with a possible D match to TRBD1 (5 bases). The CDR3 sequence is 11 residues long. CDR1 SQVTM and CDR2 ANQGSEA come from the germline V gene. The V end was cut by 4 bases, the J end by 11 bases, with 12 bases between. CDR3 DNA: TGCAGCGTTGGCGGGGGGGGGACCCAGCATTTT. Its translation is CSVGGGGTQHF.

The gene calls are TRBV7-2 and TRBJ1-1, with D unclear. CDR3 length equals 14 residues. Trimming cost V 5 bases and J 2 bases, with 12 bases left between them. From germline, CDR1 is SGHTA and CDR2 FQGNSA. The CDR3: CASSPQPSNTEAFF. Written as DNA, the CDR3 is TGTGCCAGCAGCCCACAGCCATCTAACACTGAAGCTTTCTTT.

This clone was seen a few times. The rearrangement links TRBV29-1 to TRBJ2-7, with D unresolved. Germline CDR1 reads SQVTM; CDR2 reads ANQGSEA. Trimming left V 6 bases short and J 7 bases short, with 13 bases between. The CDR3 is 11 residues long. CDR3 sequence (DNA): TGCAGCGTAATCTCCGTTCGGGAGCAGTACTTC. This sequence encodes CSVISVREQYF.

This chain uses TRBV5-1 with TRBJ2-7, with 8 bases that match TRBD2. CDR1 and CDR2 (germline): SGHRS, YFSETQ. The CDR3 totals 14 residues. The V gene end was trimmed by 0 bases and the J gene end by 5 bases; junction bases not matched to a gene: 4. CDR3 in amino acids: CASSLGAGEDEQYF. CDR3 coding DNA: TGCGCCAGCAGCTTGGGAGCGGGGGAGGACGAGCAGTACTTC. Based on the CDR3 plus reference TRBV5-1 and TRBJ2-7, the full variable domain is KAGVTQTPRYLIKTRGQQVTLSCSPISGHRSVSWYQQTPGQGLQFLFEYFSETQRNKGNFPGRFSGRQFSNSRSEMNVSTLELGDSALYLCASSLGAGEDEQYFGPGTRLTVT.

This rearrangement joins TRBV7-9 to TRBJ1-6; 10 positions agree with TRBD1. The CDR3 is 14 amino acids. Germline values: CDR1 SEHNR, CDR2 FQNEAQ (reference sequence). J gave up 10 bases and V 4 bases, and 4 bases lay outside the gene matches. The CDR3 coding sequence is TGTGCCAGCAGCTCGGGACAGGGGAGCTCACCCCTCCACTTT. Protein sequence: CASSSGQGSSPLHF.

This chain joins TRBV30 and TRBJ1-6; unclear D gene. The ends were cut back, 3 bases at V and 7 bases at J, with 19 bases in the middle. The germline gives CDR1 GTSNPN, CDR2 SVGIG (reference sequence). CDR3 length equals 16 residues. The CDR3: CAWRRGVPGSNSPLHF. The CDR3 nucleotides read TGTGCCTGGAGACGGGGAGTTCCGGGGTCAAATTCACCCCTCCACTTT.

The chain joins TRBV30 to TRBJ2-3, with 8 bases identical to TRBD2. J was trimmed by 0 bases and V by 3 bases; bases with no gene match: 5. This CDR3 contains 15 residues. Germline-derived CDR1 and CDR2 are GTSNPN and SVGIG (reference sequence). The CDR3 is CAWSRGGSSTDTQYF. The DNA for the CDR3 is TGTGCCTGGAGCCGCGGGGGGTCTAGCACAGATACGCAGTATTTT.

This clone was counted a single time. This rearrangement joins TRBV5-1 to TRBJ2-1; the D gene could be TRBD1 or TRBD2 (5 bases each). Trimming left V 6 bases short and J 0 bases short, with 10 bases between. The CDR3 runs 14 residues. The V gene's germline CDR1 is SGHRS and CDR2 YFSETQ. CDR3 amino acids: CASKWDHSYNEQFF. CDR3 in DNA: TGCGCCAGCAAATGGGACCACTCCTACAATGAGCAGTTCTTC.